These T cell receptor beta chains were read from a single sample in a study of T cells after yellow fever vaccination. TCRdb ran MiXCR on the 5' RACE reads and lists one entry per CDR3 protein. The table lists about 340,000 distinct CDR3 sequences, 3% to 4.5% of them singletons, with less than 25% in the top ten. The sequencing used PBMCs, collected 5 days after the yellow fever booster vaccination. Source of these receptors: a young man who received the YFV17D yellow fever vaccine. Each CDR3 is given with its conserved first and last residue. Fields, in order: D gene, J gene, V gene, CDR3 length, CDR3 protein. D genes are given only for firm matches.

- TRBJ1-2 TRBV7-2 15 CASSLALTLGYGYTF
TRBD1 TRBJ1-5 TRBV7-8 17 CASSLARDSYSNQPQHF
- TRBJ2-3 TRBV20-1 13 CSARPAVPNTQYF
- TRBJ2-2 TRBV5-5 16 CASSPGLGGLAGELFF
- TRBJ2-4 TRBV20-1 12 CSARPPDRIQYF
TRBD2 TRBJ2-3 TRBV20-1 17 CSARDGGWRGGTDTQYF
- TRBJ2-3 TRBV6-2/TRBV6-3 13 CASSSDETDTQYF
- TRBJ2-5 TRBV12-3/TRBV12-4 14 CASSLALQTRIQYF
TRBD2 TRBJ2-1 TRBV11-2 15 CASSPISGAYNEQFF
- TRBJ2-2 TRBV27 14 CASSDLGRPGELFF
TRBD2 TRBJ2-1 TRBV6-5 15 CASSYSGRVYNEQFF
- TRBJ2-7 TRBV3-1 15 CASSQEARSSYEQYF
TRBD1 TRBJ1-6 TRBV7-9 15 CASSFLRDRDSPLHF
TRBD2 TRBJ2-2 TRBV7-2 16 CASSFGGGINTGELFF
- TRBJ1-6 TRBV4-1 18 CASSQEIGQSSYNSPLHF
TRBD2 TRBJ2-5 TRBV7-7 13 CASSRGVVETQYF
TRBD1 TRBJ2-1 TRBV20-1 13 CSAPRDRGGEQFF
- TRBJ2-3 TRBV20-1 14 CSALRGSRTDTQYF
- TRBJ2-2 TRBV5-6 14 CASSVRPNTGELFF
- TRBJ2-1 TRBV11-1 16 CASSLVPATSYNEQFF
- TRBJ1-5 TRBV19 16 CASTNLVMGRNQPQHF
- TRBJ2-5 TRBV10-3 15 CAISVQGSPSETQYF
- TRBJ2-1 TRBV7-2 16 CASSLVGAATYNEQFF
TRBD1 TRBJ2-7 TRBV7-9 14 CASSSRQGGLEQYF
- TRBJ2-3 TRBV6-2/TRBV6-3 13 CASSYPRGPSQYF
TRBD2 TRBJ2-5 TRBV11-2 15 CASSLSGTREETQYF
TRBD1 TRBJ1-2 TRBV2 14 CASSLGQGIWGYTF
- TRBJ2-3 TRBV6-6 15 CASSIGPSSPDTQYF